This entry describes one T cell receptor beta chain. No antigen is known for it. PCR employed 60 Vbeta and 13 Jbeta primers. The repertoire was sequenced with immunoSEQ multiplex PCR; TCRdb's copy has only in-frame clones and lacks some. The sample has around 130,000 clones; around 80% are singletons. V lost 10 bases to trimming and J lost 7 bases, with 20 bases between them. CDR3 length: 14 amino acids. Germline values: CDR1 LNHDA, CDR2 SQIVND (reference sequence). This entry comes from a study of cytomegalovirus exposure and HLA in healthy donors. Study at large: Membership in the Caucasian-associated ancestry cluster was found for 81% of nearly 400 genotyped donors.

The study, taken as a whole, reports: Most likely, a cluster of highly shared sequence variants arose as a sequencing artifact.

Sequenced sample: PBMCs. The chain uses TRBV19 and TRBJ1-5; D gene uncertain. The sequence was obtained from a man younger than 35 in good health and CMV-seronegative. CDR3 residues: CANLIALCGQPQHF. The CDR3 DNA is TGTGCCAACCTTATCGCTCTCTGCGGGCAGCCCCAGCATTTT.